These T cell receptor beta chains were read from a single sample in a study of post-analysis software for immune sequencing data. In TCRdb, the PCR reads were re-called with MiXCR into one record per CDR3 protein. Counted here are 450,000 or so distinct CDR3 sequences, roughly 45% occurring once; the ten biggest clones make up 9.5% to 13%. Sequencing was done on a sample of blood. The receptors here all came from a girl aged 10 to 17 with multiple sclerosis. Each CDR3 is given with its conserved first and last residue. Each record gives: CDR3 protein, CDR3 DNA, D gene, J gene, V gene, clone size. D genes are given only for firm matches. Rows give clone size only sometimes, using once, few, many, or a class for an expanded clone.

CSAKGTSKKETQYF TGCAGTGCTAAGGGGACTAGCAAAAAAGAGACCCAGTACTTC TRBD2 TRBJ2-5 TRBV20-1 NA
CASSFSPDGYTF TGTGCCAGCAGTTTTAGTCCAGATGGCTACACCTTC NA TRBJ1-2 TRBV28 NA
CASSPSGTGPGGANVLTF TGTGCCAGCAGTCCCTCCGGGACAGGTCCCGGTGGGGCCAACGTCCTGACTTTC TRBD1 TRBJ2-6 TRBV28 few
CASRQGWEQFF TGTGCCAGCAGGCAAGGGTGGGAGCAGTTCTTC NA TRBJ2-1 TRBV12-3/TRBV12-4 NA
CSALRTVSSYEQYF TGCAGTGCTCTCCGGACTGTGAGCTCCTACGAGCAGTACTTC NA TRBJ2-7 TRBV20-1 few
CASSFYRGIGETQYF TGTGCCAGCAGCTTTTACAGGGGCATCGGGGAGACCCAGTACTTC TRBD1 TRBJ2-5 TRBV7-2 few
CASSLGTDHTEAFF TGTGCCAGCAGTCTAGGGACGGACCACACTGAAGCTTTCTTT NA TRBJ1-1 TRBV6-1 NA
CASSTHSVPSSYNEQFF TGTGCCAGCAGCACACATAGCGTCCCGAGCTCCTACAATGAGCAGTTCTTC NA TRBJ2-1 TRBV7-3 NA
CASSSIGGGWQETQYF TGTGCCAGCAGTTCCATCGGGGGGGGATGGCAAGAGACCCAGTACTTC TRBD2 TRBJ2-5 TRBV28 NA
CASSVRLAGSNNEQFF TGTGCCAGCAGCGTACGACTAGCGGGTAGCAACAATGAGCAGTTCTTC TRBD2 TRBJ2-1 TRBV9 NA
CSAGLRDSRSYEQYF TGCAGCGCTGGACTACGGGACAGCCGTTCCTACGAGCAGTACTTC NA TRBJ2-7 TRBV29-1 NA
CASSKRLGREGSYNEQFF TGTGCCAGCAGCAAACGGCTGGGGCGGGAGGGGTCCTACAATGAGCAGTTCTTC NA TRBJ2-1 TRBV21-1 few
CSALGLAKIYEQYF TGCAGTGCCCTGGGGCTAGCGAAGATCTACGAGCAGTACTTC NA TRBJ2-7 TRBV20-1 NA
CASSFGRAEQYF TGTGCCAGCAGTTTTGGCAGGGCCGAGCAGTACTTC NA TRBJ2-7 TRBV28 NA
CASSPPSGTGRETQYF TGTGCCAGCAGTCCTCCATCCGGGACAGGGAGAGAGACCCAGTACTTC TRBD1 TRBJ2-5 TRBV28 few
CSVEVPAYPSYEQYF TGCAGCGTTGAAGTTCCAGCGTACCCCTCCTACGAGCAGTACTTC NA TRBJ2-7 TRBV29-1 few
CASSISGRAPGTYEQYF TGTGCCAGCAGCATTAGCGGGAGGGCCCCTGGTACCTACGAGCAGTACTTC TRBD2 TRBJ2-7 TRBV7-2 once
CSVEASGGTEAFF TGCAGCGTTGAGGCTTCAGGTGGCACTGAAGCTTTCTTT NA TRBJ1-1 TRBV29-1 NA
CASSPGGSYEQYF TGTGCCAGCAGTCCCGGGGGATCCTACGAGCAGTACTTC NA TRBJ2-7 TRBV28 many
CSAPTSGSLYNEQFF TGCAGTGCCCCGACTAGCGGGAGTCTCTACAATGAGCAGTTCTTC TRBD2 TRBJ2-1 TRBV20-1 few
CASSLGGRSTNTEAFF TGTGCCAGCAGCTTAGGGGGACGGTCCACGAACACTGAAGCTTTCTTT NA TRBJ1-1 TRBV13 NA
CSARGREVADTQYF TGCAGTGCTAGGGGGAGAGAGGTGGCAGATACGCAGTATTTT NA TRBJ2-3 TRBV20-1 NA
CASSQESGGSYDYEQYF TGTGCCAGCAGCCAAGAGTCGGGCGGGAGCTACGACTACGAGCAGTACTTC TRBD2 TRBJ2-7 TRBV4-2 NA
CASSLGGRDAEQYF TGCGCCAGCAGCTTGGGTGGACGGGACGCCGAGCAGTACTTC NA TRBJ2-7 TRBV5-1 few
CASSPFSSGRAIYEQYF TGTGCCAGCAGCCCCTTCTCTAGCGGGAGGGCCATCTACGAGCAGTACTTC TRBD2 TRBJ2-7 TRBV4-2 NA
CSAIRKGGATDTQYF TGCAGTGCTATAAGAAAGGGCGGGGCCACAGATACGCAGTATTTT NA TRBJ2-3 TRBV20-1 few
CASSQASWTSGRPVYNEQFF TGCGCCAGCAGCCAGGCTTCCTGGACTAGCGGGAGGCCTGTCTACAATGAGCAGTTCTTC TRBD2 TRBJ2-1 TRBV4-1 NA
CASSFPPAGASETQFF TGTGCCAGCAGTTTCCCCCCGGCGGGGGCCTCTGAGACCCAGTTCTTC NA TRBJ2-1 TRBV28 NA
CASSPRRRGGTDEQFF TGTGCCAGCAGCCCCCGGCGTCGGGGAGGCACGGATGAGCAGTTCTTC NA TRBJ2-1 TRBV28 NA
CSARAPGLGGNGYTF TGCAGTGCTAGAGCCCCAGGTTTGGGGGGCAATGGCTACACCTTC NA TRBJ1-2 TRBV20-1 NA
CATSDLSLNGYTF TGTGCCACCAGTGATTTGTCCCTTAATGGCTACACCTTC NA TRBJ1-2 TRBV24-1 few
CASSGTPYGNEQFF TGTGCCAGCAGCGGGACCCCGTACGGCAATGAGCAGTTCTTC NA TRBJ2-1 TRBV9 NA
CASSPLSDRVGNEQYF TGTGCCAGCAGCCCCCTCAGTGACAGGGTCGGCAACGAGCAGTACTTC TRBD1 TRBJ2-7 TRBV14 few
CASSLADYYEQYF TGCGCCAGCAGCTTGGCGGACTACTACGAGCAGTACTTC NA TRBJ2-7 TRBV5-1 NA
CASSSGDVGNEQFF TGCGCCAGCAGCTCGGGGGATGTCGGAAATGAGCAGTTCTTC NA TRBJ2-1 TRBV5-1 few
CSIAGPSTDTQYF TGCAGTATAGCGGGGCCCAGCACAGATACGCAGTATTTT TRBD2 TRBJ2-3 TRBV20-1 few
CASSPLDIPGLAGDLTFQYF TGTGCCAGTAGCCCACTAGATATTCCGGGACTAGCGGGAGATTTGACCTTTCAGTATTTT TRBD2 TRBJ2-3 TRBV19 NA
CASSLGTGLASYEQYF TGTGCCAGCAGCTTAGGGACAGGGTTAGCTTCCTACGAGCAGTACTTC TRBD1 TRBJ2-7 TRBV7-2 NA
CASSPRLWGQGDEKLFF TGTGCCAGCAGCCCTAGGCTGTGGGGACAGGGGGACGAAAAACTGTTTTTT TRBD1 TRBJ1-4 TRBV11-2 NA
CAGSTNTRDEQYF TGTGCCGGCAGCACCAACACGCGCGACGAGCAGTACTTC NA TRBJ2-7 TRBV9 once
CASTKRRGLAGGETQYF TGTGCCAGCACGAAACGTAGGGGACTAGCGGGAGGAGAGACCCAGTACTTC TRBD2 TRBJ2-5 TRBV6-1 NA
CASSLSQTEAFF TGTGCCAGCAGCTTGTCACAGACTGAAGCTTTCTTT NA TRBJ1-1 TRBV5-5 NA
CASSLKDTETQYF TGTGCCAGCAGTTTAAAGGACACAGAGACCCAGTACTTC NA TRBJ2-5 TRBV28 few
CASTPTRTGELFF TGTGCCAGCACCCCGACCCGTACCGGGGAGCTGTTTTTT NA TRBJ2-2 TRBV12-3/TRBV12-4 once
CATSRTGGGGYTF TGTGCCACCAGCAGAACAGGGGGTGGTGGCTACACCTTC TRBD1 TRBJ1-2 TRBV15 NA
CSAGQGGYTDTQYF TGCAGTGCGGGACAGGGGGGATACACAGATACGCAGTATTTT TRBD1 TRBJ2-3 TRBV20-1 NA
CSASRESPYEQYF TGCAGTGCTAGCCGGGAGTCACCCTACGAGCAGTACTTC NA TRBJ2-7 TRBV20-1 NA
CASSSSSGIQETQYF TGTGCCAGCAGCTCCAGTAGCGGGATTCAAGAGACCCAGTACTTC TRBD2 TRBJ2-5 TRBV7-2 few
CAWTGSRNQPQHF TGTGCCTGGACCGGATCTAGGAATCAGCCCCAGCATTTT NA TRBJ1-5 TRBV30 NA
CASSFSHEQFF TGTGCCAGCAGTTTTAGCCATGAGCAGTTCTTC NA TRBJ2-1 TRBV12-3/TRBV12-4 few
CAISATGGAGANVLTF TGTGCCATCAGTGCCACAGGGGGCGCTGGGGCCAACGTCCTGACTTTC TRBD1 TRBJ2-6 TRBV10-3 NA
CSVVGQGAVGTGELFF TGCAGCGTTGTCGGGCAGGGGGCAGTGGGAACCGGGGAGCTGTTTTTT TRBD1 TRBJ2-2 TRBV29-1 NA
CASRYGTGASEQYF TGTGCCAGCAGATACGGGACAGGGGCGTCCGAGCAGTACTTC TRBD1 TRBJ2-7 TRBV28 few
CASSVSAQSYEQYF TGTGCCAGCAGCGTCTCCGCACAGTCCTACGAGCAGTACTTC NA TRBJ2-7 TRBV7-2 NA
CASSLDGQGAYEQYF TGCGCCAGCAGCTTGGACGGACAGGGGGCCTACGAGCAGTACTTC TRBD1 TRBJ2-7 TRBV5-1 few
CASRVVGGANVLTF TGCGCCAGCAGGGTCGTGGGTGGGGCCAACGTCCTGACTTTC NA TRBJ2-6 TRBV4-1 NA
CSATRANRADYEQYF TGCAGTGCAACCAGAGCTAATCGGGCCGACTACGAGCAGTACTTC NA TRBJ2-7 TRBV20-1 NA
CSAATPEGLADHNEQFF TGCAGTGCCGCAACGCCCGAGGGACTAGCGGACCACAATGAGCAGTTCTTC TRBD2 TRBJ2-1 TRBV20-1 NA
CSAPLAGSNTYEQYF TGCAGTGCTCCCCTAGCAGGGAGTAATACCTACGAGCAGTACTTC NA TRBJ2-7 TRBV20-1 few
CSASLDAINEKLFF TGCAGTGCTAGCTTGGACGCAATTAATGAAAAACTGTTTTTT NA TRBJ1-4 TRBV20-1 NA